This TCR beta chain derives from a study of Ad26.COV2.S vaccination and SARS-CoV-2 variants. As for the study in general: Intramuscularly, Ad26.COV2.S was given either once or twice, 56 days apart. The study, taken as a whole, reports: Measurements of TCR breadth and depth may have given underestimates of the total T cell responses. Marked by substantial breadth, spike-specific CD8+ and CD4+ T cell responses were reportedly seen after vaccination.

Data came from immunoSEQ multiplex PCR; TCRdb stores just in-frame clones and leaves some out. Among hundreds of thousands of clones, approximately 89% were seen once, and the ten largest hold approximately 3.3%. The ends were cut back, 3 bases at V and 5 bases at J, with 18 bases in the middle. CDR3 length: 16 residues. Looked up from germline, CDR1 is SGHTS and CDR2 is YDEGEE. This clone has more than one count but fewer than ten. The antigen is undetermined. Sample treatment: around 19 received Ad26.COV2.S at low or high dose, single or two shots; about 5 received placebo; per-sample allocation not given. Day 63 after the first injection of vaccine or placebo was the sampling time.

This material consisted of peripheral blood, taken in a trial of Ad26.COV2.S vaccine versus placebo. The sequence was obtained from a person aged 18 to 65 who received the Ad26.COV2.S COVID-19 vaccine or a placebo. The chain combines TRBV5-8 with TRBJ1-5, with D maybe TRBD1 (6 bases). CDR3 bases: TGTGCCAGCAGCTGGGATATGGACAGAGATGATCAGCCCCAGCATTTT. This translates into CASSWDMDRDDQPQHF.